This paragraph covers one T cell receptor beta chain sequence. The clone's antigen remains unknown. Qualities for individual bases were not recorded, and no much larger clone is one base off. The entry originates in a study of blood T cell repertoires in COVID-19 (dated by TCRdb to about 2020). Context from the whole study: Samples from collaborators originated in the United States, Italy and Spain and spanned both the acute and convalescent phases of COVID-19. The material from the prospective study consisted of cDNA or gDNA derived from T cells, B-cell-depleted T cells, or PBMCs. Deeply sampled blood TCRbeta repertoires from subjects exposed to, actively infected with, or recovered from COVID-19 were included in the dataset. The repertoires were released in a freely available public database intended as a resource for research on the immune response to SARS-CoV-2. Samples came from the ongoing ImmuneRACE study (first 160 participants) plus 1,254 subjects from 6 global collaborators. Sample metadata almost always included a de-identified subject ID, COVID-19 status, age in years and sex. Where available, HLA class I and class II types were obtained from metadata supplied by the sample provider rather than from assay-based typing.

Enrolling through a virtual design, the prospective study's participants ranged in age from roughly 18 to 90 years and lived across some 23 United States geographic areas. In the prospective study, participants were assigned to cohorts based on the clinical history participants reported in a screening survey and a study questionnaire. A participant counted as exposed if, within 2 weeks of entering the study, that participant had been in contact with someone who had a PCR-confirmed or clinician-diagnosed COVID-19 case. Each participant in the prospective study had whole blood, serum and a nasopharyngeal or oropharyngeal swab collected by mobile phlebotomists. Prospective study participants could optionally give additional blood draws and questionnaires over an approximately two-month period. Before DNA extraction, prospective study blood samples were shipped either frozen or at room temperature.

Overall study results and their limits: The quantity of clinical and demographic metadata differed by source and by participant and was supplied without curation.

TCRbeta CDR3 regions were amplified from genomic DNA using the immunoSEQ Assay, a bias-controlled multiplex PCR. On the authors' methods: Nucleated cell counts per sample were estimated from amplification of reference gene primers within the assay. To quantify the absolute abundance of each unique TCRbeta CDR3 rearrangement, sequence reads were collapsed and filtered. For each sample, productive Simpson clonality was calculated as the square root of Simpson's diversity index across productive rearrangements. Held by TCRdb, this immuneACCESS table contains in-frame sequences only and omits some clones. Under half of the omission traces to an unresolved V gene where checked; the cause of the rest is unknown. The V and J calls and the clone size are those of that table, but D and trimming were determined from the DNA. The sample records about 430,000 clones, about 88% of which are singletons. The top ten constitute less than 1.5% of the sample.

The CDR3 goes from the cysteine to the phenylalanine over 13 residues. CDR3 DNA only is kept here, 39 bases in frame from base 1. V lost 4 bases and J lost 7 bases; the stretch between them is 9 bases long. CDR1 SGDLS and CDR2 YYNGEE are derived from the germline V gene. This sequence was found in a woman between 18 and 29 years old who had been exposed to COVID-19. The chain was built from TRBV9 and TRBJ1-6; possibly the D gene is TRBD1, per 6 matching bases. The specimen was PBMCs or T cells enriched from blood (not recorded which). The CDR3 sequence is CASSTTGNSPLHF. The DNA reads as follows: TGTGCCAGCAGCACAACAGGGAATTCACCCCTCCACTTT.